The clone carrying this T cell receptor (beta chain) has ten or more counts. This CDR3 region has 17 residues. The germline CDR1 and CDR2 sequences are DFQATT and SNEGSKA (reference sequence). With 6 bases clipped from V and 0 bases from J, the junction kept 16 bases outside the gene matches. These data belong to a study of T-cell reconstitution after alpha-beta-depleted transplantation in children. The TCRbeta library incorporated unique molecular identifiers. TCRdb re-called the PCR reads through MiXCR, storing one row per CDR3 protein. There are about 500,000 distinct CDR3 sequences in the sample; approximately 32% occur only once, and roughly 2.5% lies in the top ten.

The TCR was taken from a human donor who donated a stem cell graft to a child with aplastic anemia. Sequenced material: PBMCs from the stem cell graft donor, taken from the stem cell graft. The V and J genes are TRBV20-1 and TRBJ1-1, with TRBD1 matching 7 bases. The CDR3: CSANKRGDSPMNTEAFF. Written as DNA, the CDR3 is TGCAGTGCCAACAAGCGGGGGGACAGCCCAATGAACACTGAAGCTTTCTTT.